This T cell receptor beta chain derives from a study of cytomegalovirus exposure and HLA in healthy donors. This CDR3 has 14 residues. Between the trimmed V and J ends, which lost 7 bases and 0 bases, there was a span of 12 bases. Per germline, CDR1 LNHDA and CDR2 SQIVND (reference sequence). There are a few counts of this clone. Its antigen remains unknown. A multiplex PCR was run with 60 Vbeta primers and 13 Jbeta primers. The data were produced by immunoSEQ multiplex PCR, yet TCRdb's version contains in-frame clones alone and is incomplete. This sample has approximately 110,000 clones; roughly 15% occur once, and the top ten carry 0.83%. Notes on the study in general: As was reported, the classifier diagnosed cytomegalovirus status with high specificity and sensitivity. Information on immune exposure was restricted to one variable (CMV serostatus). Among the sequence variants, a highly shared cluster was likely an artifact of sequencing. Common viral pathogens (according to a later analysis) appeared linked to several of the most significant clusters.

The chain recombines TRBV19 with TRBJ1-1; D not certain. The receptor comes from a female donor in good health and CMV-seronegative. The material sequenced was PBMCs. CDR3 in DNA: TGTGCCAGTATTCTCCCAAACATGAACACTGAAGCTTTCTTT. Amino acid sequence: CASILPNMNTEAFF.